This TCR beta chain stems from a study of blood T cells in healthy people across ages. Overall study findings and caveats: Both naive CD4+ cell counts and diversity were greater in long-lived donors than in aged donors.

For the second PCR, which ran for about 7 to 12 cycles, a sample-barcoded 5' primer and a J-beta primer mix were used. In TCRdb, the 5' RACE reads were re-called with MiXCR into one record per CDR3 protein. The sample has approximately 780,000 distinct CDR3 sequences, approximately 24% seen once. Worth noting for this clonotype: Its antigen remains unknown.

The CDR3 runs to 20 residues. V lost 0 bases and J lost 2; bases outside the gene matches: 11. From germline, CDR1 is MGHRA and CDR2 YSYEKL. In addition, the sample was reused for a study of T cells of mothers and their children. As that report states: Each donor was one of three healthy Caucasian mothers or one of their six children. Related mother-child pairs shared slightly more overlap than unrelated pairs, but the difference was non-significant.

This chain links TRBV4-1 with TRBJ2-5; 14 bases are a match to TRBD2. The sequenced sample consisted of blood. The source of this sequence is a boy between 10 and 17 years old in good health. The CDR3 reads CASSQETSGGVGWTQETQYF. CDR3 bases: TGCGCCAGCAGCCAAGAGACTAGCGGGGGGGTCGGGTGGACACAAGAGACCCAGTACTTC.